Following are 9 T cell receptor beta chains from one sample sequenced in a study of neurological immune-mediated disorders. TCRdb re-derived calls from the 5' RACE reads in MiXCR, one entry per CDR3 protein. The table shows roughly 90,000 distinct CDR3 sequences, with under 4.5% occurring only once. The specimen sequenced was PBMCs. These receptors came from a woman aged 45 to 65 with multiple sclerosis.

This clonotype showed up many times. This chain links TRBV19 with TRBJ1-6; no firm D call. The CDR3 is 14 residues long. From germline, CDR1 is LNHDA and CDR2 SQIVND (reference sequence). V was shortened by 6 bases and J by 10 bases, with 16 bases between the two germline ends. CDR3 residues: CASSFPMALSPLHF. CDR3 sequence (DNA): TGTGCCAGTAGCTTCCCCATGGCCCTATCACCCCTCCACTTT.

This clonotype was observed at least ten times. The chain carries TRBV7-2 and TRBJ2-2, with a tentative D call TRBD2 (5 bases). The CDR3 is 17 amino acids. V was cut by 4 bases and J by 6 bases, with 21 bases left in between. The germline gives CDR1 SGHTA, CDR2 FQGNSA. CDR3 nucleotides: TGTGCCAGCAGCTCTATTGCCTCCGGGATCAGCCCCGGGGAGCTGTTTTTT. This translates into CASSSIASGISPGELFF.

This clonotype was counted between two and nine times. A single base separates this from a much larger clone, so it may be a read error. The V call is TRBV4-3, the J call TRBJ1-5, with D possibly matching TRBD1 (5 bases). This CDR3 spans 16 amino acids. V was cut by 4 bases and J by 4 bases, with 17 bases left in between. Germline V gives CDR1 LGHNA, CDR2 YSLEER. CDR3 bases: TGCGCCAGCAGCCTTCATCCGGGAAAGGGGAATCAGCCCCAGCATTTT. Amino acid sequence: CASSLHPGKGNQPQHF.

This clonotype was observed once. The chain combines TRBV4-3 with TRBJ1-4; D is uncertain. Germline V gene sequence: CDR1 LGHNA, CDR2 YSLEER. This CDR3 comprises 15 residues. The V gene lost 4 bases and the J gene lost 4 bases, with 13 bases spanning the gap. In nucleotides, the CDR3 is TGCGCCAGCAGCCTCCTAATGGGAGGTAATGAAAAACTGTTTTTT. Amino acids: CASSLLMGGNEKLFF.

Many counts were recorded for this clonotype. The rearrangement joins TRBV7-9 to TRBJ1-1; 10 nucleotides match TRBD1. Germline CDR1 SEHNR, CDR2 FQNEAQ (reference sequence). V shed 0 bases, J shed 3 bases, and the junction held 4 bases outside the gene matches. CDR3 length: 16 residues. CDR3 coding DNA: TGTGCCAGCAGCTTAGCGGGGACAGGGGTATACACTGAAGCTTTCTTT. It translates to CASSLAGTGVYTEAFF.

This clonotype was counted ten times or more. The rearrangement uses TRBV12-3 or TRBV12-4 and TRBJ2-2; TRBD1 matches 7 bases. The CDR3 length is 14 residues. Trimming cost V 3 bases and J 6 bases; bases outside gene matches: 4. CDR3 sequence (DNA): TGTGCCAGCAGTTTGTCCCAGGGGGCCGGGGAGCTGTTTTTT. Its protein is CASSLSQGAGELFF.

At least ten counts were recorded for this clonotype. The rearrangement links TRBV29-1 to TRBJ2-3; D perhaps matches TRBD1 (5 bases). V was cut by 6 bases and J by 4 bases, with 14 bases left in between. The CDR3 is 13 residues long. Germline-derived CDR1 and CDR2 are SQVTM and ANQGSEA. The CDR3 loop reads CSVGEDGPDTQYF. The CDR3 bases are TGCAGCGTAGGGGAAGATGGGCCAGATACGCAGTATTTT.

Ten or more counts support this clonotype. The chain has TRBV27 and TRBJ2-3, with D perhaps TRBD1 (7 bases). V dropped 10 bases and J dropped 3 bases, with 20 bases sitting between them. This CDR3 has 15 residues. Germline lookup yields CDR1 MNHEY and CDR2 SMNVEV (reference sequence). The chain's CDR3 is CATSLAGGLTDTQYF. CDR3 nucleotide sequence: TGTGCCACCTCCCTTGCAGGGGGGTTGACAGATACGCAGTATTTT.

This clonotype was seen at least ten times. This chain joins TRBV20-1 and TRBJ2-7, with D perhaps matching TRBD2 (6 bases). This CDR3 has 14 amino acids. Trimming cost V 5 bases and J 3 bases, with 17 bases left between them. Germline CDR1 DFQATT, CDR2 SNEGSKA (reference sequence). This CDR3 is CSASIGGKDYEQYF. Here the CDR3 DNA reads TGCAGTGCTTCAATTGGGGGGAAGGACTACGAGCAGTACTTC.